A selection of T cell receptor beta chains follows, all from one sample in a study of regulatory T cells in long-lasting Graves disease. TCRdb processed the multiplex PCR reads anew with MiXCR; each CDR3 protein has one entry. The sample includes about 220,000 distinct CDR3 sequences, about a sixth of them seen just once. The specimen comprised peripheral blood mononuclear cells (PBMCs), sampled at new diagnosis, from a patient treated with antithyroid drugs. The origin of the receptors is a female donor with Graves disease. CDR3s include the opening cysteine and the closing phenylalanine or tryptophan.

V	J	CDR3
TRBV12-3/TRBV12-4	TRBJ2-3	CASSLRLTQYF
TRBV2	TRBJ2-1	CASSGTSNEQFF
TRBV6-2/TRBV6-3	TRBJ2-1	CASSFSHPSGSYNEQFF
TRBV27	TRBJ1-5	CASSLGGFSNQPQHF
TRBV12-3/TRBV12-4	TRBJ2-3	CASSLWLAGGGADTQYF
TRBV6-2/TRBV6-3	TRBJ1-5	CASSAALRSNQPQHF
TRBV19	TRBJ1-1	CASSIDGAAMNTEAFF
TRBV2	TRBJ2-7	CASRRTGLYEQYF
TRBV18	TRBJ1-1	CASSPGGAEAFF
TRBV12-3/TRBV12-4	TRBJ2-6	CAIPPRSGANVLTF
TRBV2	TRBJ1-5	CASSENVYSNQPQHF
TRBV12-3/TRBV12-4	TRBJ2-1	CASSLAGAHYNEQFF
TRBV7-3	TRBJ2-2	CASSLRDRGAGELFF
TRBV7-2	TRBJ2-5	CASSSGPGETQYF
TRBV20-1	TRBJ1-2	CSARDKGNGYGYTF
TRBV20-1	TRBJ1-2	CSAPRDRGSGYTF
TRBV6-2/TRBV6-3	TRBJ2-3	CASGTSGRLDTQYF
TRBV29-1	TRBJ1-1	CSVGRRLNTEAFF
TRBV12-3/TRBV12-4	TRBJ1-1	CASTKGPEIGAFF
TRBV27	TRBJ2-5	CASSLHRDRGGETQYF
TRBV3-1	TRBJ2-3	CASSQDLESRDTQYF
TRBV11-2	TRBJ2-7	CASSLGGTSGRAGYEQYF
TRBV5-1	TRBJ2-3	CASSSGSGGTDTQYF
TRBV30	TRBJ2-4	CAWSEGGAKNIQYF
TRBV27	TRBJ2-1	CASTEDRGNEQFF
TRBV29-1	TRBJ2-2	CSAIYTGELFF
TRBV20-1	TRBJ2-7	CSAVSGARGYEQYF
TRBV7-9	TRBJ1-5	CASSLGSIGNQPQHF
TRBV20-1	TRBJ2-5	CSARSLAGGWETQYF
TRBV10-1	TRBJ2-3	CASRGDRETDTQYF
TRBV10-3	TRBJ1-2	CAISAKDDNYGYTF
TRBV6-2/TRBV6-3	TRBJ2-3	CASSRTGVSDTQYF
TRBV2	TRBJ2-7	CASRLSGQGHYEQYF
TRBV24-1	TRBJ2-3	CATSDPTEQGDTQYF
TRBV7-2	TRBJ2-5	CASSLRGAALKTQYF
TRBV3-1	TRBJ2-7	CASSQGTSWEQYF
TRBV30	TRBJ2-7	CATREILSYEQYF
TRBV20-1	TRBJ2-1	CSARDGLAGRNEQFF
TRBV20-1	TRBJ2-5	CSGRAGETQYF
TRBV2	TRBJ2-1	CASSLVSSGFSYNEQFF
TRBV4-2	TRBJ2-7	CASSQDQESYEQYF
TRBV10-3	TRBJ2-6	CAISELLMGTGANVLTF
TRBV20-1	TRBJ2-2	CSARDWGTGNDGELFF
TRBV20-1	TRBJ1-1	CSGSGLPTEAFF
TRBV6-2/TRBV6-3	TRBJ1-1	CASRRTGGSPGDAEAFF
TRBV27	TRBJ2-2	CASRRFANTGELFF
TRBV11-1	TRBJ2-5	CASSSRRGQETQYF
TRBV7-9	TRBJ2-2	CASSPRSVGAVTGELFF
TRBV6-1	TRBJ1-2	CASSEDGFDYGYTF
TRBV7-9	TRBJ1-4	CASSLTTGFNEKLFF